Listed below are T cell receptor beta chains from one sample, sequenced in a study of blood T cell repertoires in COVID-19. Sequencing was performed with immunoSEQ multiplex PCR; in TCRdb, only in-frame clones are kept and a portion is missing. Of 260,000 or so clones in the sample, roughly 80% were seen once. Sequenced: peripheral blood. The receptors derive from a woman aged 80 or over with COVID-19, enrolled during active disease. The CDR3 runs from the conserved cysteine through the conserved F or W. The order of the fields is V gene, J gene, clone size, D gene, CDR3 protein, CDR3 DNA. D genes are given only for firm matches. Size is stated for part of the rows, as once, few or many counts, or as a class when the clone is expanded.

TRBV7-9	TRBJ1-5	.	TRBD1	CASSSTRDRAREPQHF	TGTGCCAGCAGCTCGACACGCGACAGGGCCCGGGAGCCCCAGCATTTT
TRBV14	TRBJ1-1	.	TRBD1	CASRGQGDTEAFF	TGTGCCAGCCGAGGACAGGGAGACACTGAAGCTTTCTTT
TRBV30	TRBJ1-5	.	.	CAWSPGSRSNQPQHF	TGTGCCTGGAGTCCCGGGAGTCGGAGCAATCAGCCCCAGCATTTT
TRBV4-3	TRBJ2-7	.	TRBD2	CASSPSKGLAGNAYEQYF	TGCGCCAGCAGCCCTTCAAAGGGACTAGCGGGAAACGCCTACGAGCAGTACTTC
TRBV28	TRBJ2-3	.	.	CASSSLEGVATQYF	TGTGCCAGCAGTTCACTAGAGGGCGTGGCTACGCAGTATTTT
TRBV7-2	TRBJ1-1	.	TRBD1	CASSPRTGPNTEAFF	TGTGCCAGCAGCCCCCGGACAGGACCGAACACTGAAGCTTTCTTT
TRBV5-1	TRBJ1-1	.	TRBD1	CASSGTGAIGAFF	TGCGCCAGCAGCGGGACAGGGGCTATAGGAGCTTTCTTT
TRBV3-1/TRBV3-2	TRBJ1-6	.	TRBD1	CASSPSRAGGLNSPLHF	TGTGCCAGCAGCCCCTCTAGGGCAGGGGGCCTTAATTCACCCCTCCACTTT
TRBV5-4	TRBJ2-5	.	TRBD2	CASRQSGGRETQYF	TGTGCCAGCAGACAGAGCGGGGGGCGGGAGACCCAGTACTTC
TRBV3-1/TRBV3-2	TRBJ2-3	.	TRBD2	CASSLRGLAGPPLF	TGTGCCAGCAGCCTAAGAGGACTAGCGGGCCCCCCGCTTTTT
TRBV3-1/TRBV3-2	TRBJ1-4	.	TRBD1	CASSYSGQGNEKLFF	TGTGCCAGCAGCTACTCGGGACAGGGTAATGAAAAACTGTTTTTT
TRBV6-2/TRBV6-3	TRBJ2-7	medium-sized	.	CASSYGLWAEQYF	TGTGCCAGCAGTTACGGACTATGGGCCGAGCAGTACTTC
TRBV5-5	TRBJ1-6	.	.	CASNPTEGTIDSPLHF	TGTGCCAGCAACCCGACGGAGGGAACAATTGATTCACCCCTCCACTTT
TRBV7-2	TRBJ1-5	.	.	CASSLVVSNQPQHF	TGTGCCAGCAGCTTAGTAGTTAGCAATCAGCCCCAGCATTTT
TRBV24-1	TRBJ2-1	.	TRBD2	CATSDLRLAMNEQFF	TGTGCCACCAGTGATTTGAGACTAGCTATGAATGAGCAGTTCTTC